This T cell receptor beta chain is drawn from a study of T cell changes during pregnancy in multiple sclerosis. Between the trimmed V and J ends, which lost 1 base and 4 bases, there was a span of 10 bases. Germline CDR1 reads MGHRA; CDR2 reads YSYEKL. This CDR3 has 15 amino acids. TCRdb's copy holds only in-frame clones and misses some; the assay was immunoSEQ multiplex PCR. Of roughly 58,000 clones listed, roughly nine tenths are singletons. This chain joins TRBV4-1 and TRBJ2-2; possible D gene TRBD2, 7 bases. The material was CD8+ T cells from peripheral blood mononuclear cells, obtained before pregnancy. This receptor was taken from a female donor with multiple sclerosis, enrolled in a pregnancy study. CDR3 DNA sequence: TGCGCCAGCAGCCAAGGAGGGGGGGTCACCGGGGAGCTGTTTTTT. It specifies CASSQGGGVTGELFF.